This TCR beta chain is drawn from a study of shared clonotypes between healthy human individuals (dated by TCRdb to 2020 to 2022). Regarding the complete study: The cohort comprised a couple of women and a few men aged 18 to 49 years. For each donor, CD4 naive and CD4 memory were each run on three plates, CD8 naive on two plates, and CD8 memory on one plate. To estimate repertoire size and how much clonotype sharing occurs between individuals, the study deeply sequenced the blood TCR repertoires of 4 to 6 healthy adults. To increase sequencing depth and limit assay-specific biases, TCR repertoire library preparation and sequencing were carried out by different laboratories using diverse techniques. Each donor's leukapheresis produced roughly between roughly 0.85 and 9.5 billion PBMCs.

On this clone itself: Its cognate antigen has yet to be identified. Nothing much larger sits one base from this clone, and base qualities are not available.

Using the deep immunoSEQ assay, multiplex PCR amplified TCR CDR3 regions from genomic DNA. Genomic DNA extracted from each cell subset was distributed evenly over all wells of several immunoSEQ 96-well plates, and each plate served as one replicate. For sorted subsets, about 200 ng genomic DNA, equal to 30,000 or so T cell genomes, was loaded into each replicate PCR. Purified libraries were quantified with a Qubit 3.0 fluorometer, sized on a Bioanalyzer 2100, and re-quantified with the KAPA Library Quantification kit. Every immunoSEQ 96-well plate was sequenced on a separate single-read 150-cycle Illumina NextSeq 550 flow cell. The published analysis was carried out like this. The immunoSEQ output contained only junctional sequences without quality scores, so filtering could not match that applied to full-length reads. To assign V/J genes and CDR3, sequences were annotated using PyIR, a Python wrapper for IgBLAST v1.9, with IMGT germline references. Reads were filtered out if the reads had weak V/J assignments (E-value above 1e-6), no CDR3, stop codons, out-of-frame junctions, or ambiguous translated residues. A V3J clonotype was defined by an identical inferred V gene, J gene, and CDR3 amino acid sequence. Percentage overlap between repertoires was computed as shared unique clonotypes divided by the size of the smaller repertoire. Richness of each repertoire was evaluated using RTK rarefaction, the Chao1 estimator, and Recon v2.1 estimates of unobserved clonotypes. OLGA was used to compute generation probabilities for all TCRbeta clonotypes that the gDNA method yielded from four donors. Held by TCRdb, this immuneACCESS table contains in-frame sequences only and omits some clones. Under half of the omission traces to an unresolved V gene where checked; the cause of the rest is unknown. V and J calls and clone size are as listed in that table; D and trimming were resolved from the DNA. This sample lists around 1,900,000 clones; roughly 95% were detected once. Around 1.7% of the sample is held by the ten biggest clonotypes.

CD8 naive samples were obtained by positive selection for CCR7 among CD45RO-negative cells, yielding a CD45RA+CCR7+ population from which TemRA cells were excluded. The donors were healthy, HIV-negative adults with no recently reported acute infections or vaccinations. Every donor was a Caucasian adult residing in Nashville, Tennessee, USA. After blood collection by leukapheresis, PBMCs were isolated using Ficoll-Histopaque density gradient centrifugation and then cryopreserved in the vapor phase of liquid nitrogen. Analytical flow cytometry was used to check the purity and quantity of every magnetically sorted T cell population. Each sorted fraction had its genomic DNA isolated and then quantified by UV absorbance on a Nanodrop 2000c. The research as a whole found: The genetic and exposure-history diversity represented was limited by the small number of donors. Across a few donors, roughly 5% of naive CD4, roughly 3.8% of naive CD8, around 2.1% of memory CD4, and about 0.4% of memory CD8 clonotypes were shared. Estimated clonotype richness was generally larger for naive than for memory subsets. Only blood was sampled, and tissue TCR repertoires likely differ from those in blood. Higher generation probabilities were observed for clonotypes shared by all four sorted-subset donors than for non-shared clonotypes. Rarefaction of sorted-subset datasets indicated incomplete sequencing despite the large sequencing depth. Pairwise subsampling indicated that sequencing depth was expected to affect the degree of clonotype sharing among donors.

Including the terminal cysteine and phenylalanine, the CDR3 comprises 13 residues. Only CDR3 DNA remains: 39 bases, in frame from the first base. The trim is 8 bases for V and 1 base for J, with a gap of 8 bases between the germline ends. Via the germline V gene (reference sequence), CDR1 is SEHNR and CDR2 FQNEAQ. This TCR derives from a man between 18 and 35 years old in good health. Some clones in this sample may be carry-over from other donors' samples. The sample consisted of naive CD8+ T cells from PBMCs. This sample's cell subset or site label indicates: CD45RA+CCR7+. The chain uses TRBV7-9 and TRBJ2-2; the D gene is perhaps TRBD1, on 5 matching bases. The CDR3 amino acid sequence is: CASGAVNTGELFF. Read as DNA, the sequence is TGTGCCAGCGGGGCGGTGAACACCGGGGAGCTGTTTTTT.